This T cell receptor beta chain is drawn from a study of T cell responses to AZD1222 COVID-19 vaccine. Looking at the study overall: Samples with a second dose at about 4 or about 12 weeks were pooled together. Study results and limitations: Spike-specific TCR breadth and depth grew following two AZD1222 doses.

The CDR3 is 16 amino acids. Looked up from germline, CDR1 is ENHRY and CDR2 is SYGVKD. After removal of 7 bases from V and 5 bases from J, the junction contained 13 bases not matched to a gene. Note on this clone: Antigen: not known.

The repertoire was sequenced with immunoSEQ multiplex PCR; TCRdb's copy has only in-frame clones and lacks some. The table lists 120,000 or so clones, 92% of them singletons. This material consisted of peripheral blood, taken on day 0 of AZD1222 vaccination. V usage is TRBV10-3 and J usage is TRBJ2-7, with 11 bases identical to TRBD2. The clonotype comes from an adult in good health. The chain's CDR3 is CAITETLSGGANEQYF. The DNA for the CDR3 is TGTGCCATCACCGAAACCCTTAGCGGGGGGGCCAACGAGCAGTACTTC.